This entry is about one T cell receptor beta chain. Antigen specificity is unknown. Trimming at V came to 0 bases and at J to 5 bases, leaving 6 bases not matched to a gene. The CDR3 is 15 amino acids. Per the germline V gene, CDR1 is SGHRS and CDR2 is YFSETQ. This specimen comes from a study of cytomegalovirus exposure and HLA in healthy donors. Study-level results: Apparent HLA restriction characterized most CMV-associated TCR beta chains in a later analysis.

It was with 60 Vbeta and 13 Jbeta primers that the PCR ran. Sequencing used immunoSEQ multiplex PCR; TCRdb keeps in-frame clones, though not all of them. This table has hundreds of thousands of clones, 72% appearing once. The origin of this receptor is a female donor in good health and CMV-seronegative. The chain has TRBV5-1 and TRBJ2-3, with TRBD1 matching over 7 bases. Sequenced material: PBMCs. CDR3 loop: CASSLDRGKVDTQYF. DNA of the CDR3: TGCGCCAGCAGCTTGGACAGGGGAAAGGTAGATACGCAGTATTTT.